The clone carrying this T cell receptor (beta chain) was found many times. No antigen is known for it. This sample was included in a study of identical twins. Points from the study as a whole: Insertion counts were lower in abundant cord blood beta clonotypes, a trend that memory repertoires did not show. Out-of-frame alpha sequences that twins shared showed excess low generation probability.

The authors used template switching to add a universal primer site and gave cDNA unique molecular identifiers. TCRdb independently ran MiXCR on the 5' RACE reads; one entry per CDR3 protein. The data contain about 100,000 distinct CDR3 sequences, 5.9% of them singletons. Germline-derived CDR1 and CDR2 are SGHAT and FQDESV (reference sequence). V lost 5 bases, J lost 3 bases, and 7 bases lay in between. The CDR3 has 12 residues. This chain connects TRBV11-1 to TRBJ2-5, with D hard to call. Input material: memory T cells sorted from blood. This TCR came from a woman in her forties or fifties in good health. CDR3 sequence (DNA): TGTGCCAGCAGCAACGGAGAAGAGACCCAGTACTTC. Protein product: CASSNGEETQYF.